The rows below give T cell receptor beta chains drawn from one sample of a study of T cells in Graves' hyperthyroidism and ophthalmopathy. Via MiXCR, TCRdb re-called the multiplex PCR reads, giving one row per CDR3 protein. The sample has some 300,000 distinct CDR3 sequences, 16% seen once. Sequenced sample: blood. Receptor source: a man younger than 40 with Graves' hyperthyroidism. CDR3s include the opening cysteine and the closing phenylalanine or tryptophan. D genes are given only for firm matches. Size tells how often a clone was seen (once, few, many) or the class of an expanded clone, and some rows leave it out.

J gene,clone size,V gene,D gene,CDR3 protein,CDR3 DNA
TRBJ2-1,many,TRBV5-1,TRBD2,CASSSARGYYNEQFF,TGCGCCAGCAGCTCTGCGCGGGGGTACTACAATGAGCAGTTCTTC
TRBJ1-1,-,TRBV7-9,-,CASSEQENTEAFF,TGTGCCAGCAGCGAACAGGAGAACACTGAAGCTTTCTTT
TRBJ1-1,many,TRBV20-1,-,CSASRETHTEAFF,TGCAGTGCTAGCAGGGAAACTCACACTGAAGCTTTCTTT
TRBJ1-2,-,TRBV15,-,CATSRGGAEGYTF,TGTGCCACCAGCAGGGGGGGGGCGGAAGGCTACACCTTC
TRBJ1-6,few,TRBV7-8,-,CARNRTAHNSPLHF,TGTGCCAGAAACCGGACAGCCCATAATTCACCCCTCCACTTT
TRBJ2-3,-,TRBV20-1,-,CSASPRPTTHPSTDTQYF,TGCAGTGCTAGTCCTCGGCCAACTACCCATCCTAGCACAGATACGCAGTATTTT
TRBJ2-5,-,TRBV19,-,CASSSGPQRSQYF,TGTGCCAGTAGTAGCGGACCTCAGCGGTCCCAGTACTTC
TRBJ2-2,few,TRBV10-3,TRBD2,CAIRREVAGEPFF,TGTGCCATCAGGCGGGAGGTGGCCGGGGAGCCGTTTTTT
TRBJ2-7,many,TRBV7-2,-,CASSLARAASSYEQYF,TGTGCCAGCAGCTTAGCGAGAGCGGCAAGCTCCTACGAGCAGTACTTC
TRBJ2-3,medium-sized,TRBV11-1,-,CASSTGADTQYF,TGTGCCAGCAGCACCGGTGCGGATACGCAGTATTTT
TRBJ1-5,many,TRBV6-5,-,CASSYGWNQPQHF,TGTGCCAGCAGTTACGGCTGGAATCAGCCCCAGCATTTT
TRBJ2-7,-,TRBV20-1,-,CSASDSAYEQYF,TGCAGTGCTAGTGACAGTGCCTACGAGCAGTACTTC
TRBJ1-5,many,TRBV12-3/TRBV12-4,-,CASSPWGQPQHF,TGTGCCAGCAGTCCTTGGGGTCAGCCCCAGCATTTT
TRBJ1-4,once,TRBV6-4,-,CASSQTAEKLFF,TGTGCCAGCAGTCAGACAGCTGAAAAACTGTTTTTT
TRBJ1-4,once,TRBV27,-,CASSLFRPGPRRATNEKLFF,TGTGCCAGCAGTTTATTCCGACCGGGACCTCGGAGGGCAACTAATGAAAAACTGTTTTTT
TRBJ2-3,many,TRBV28,TRBD1,CASPRDRGSTDTQYF,TGTGCCAGCCCGAGGGACAGGGGGAGCACAGATACGCAGTATTTT
TRBJ2-1,few,TRBV9,-,CASSVLEFF,TGTGCCAGCAGCGTATTGGAGTTCTTC
TRBJ2-1,-,TRBV24-1,-,CATSDRGRSPYNEQFF,TGTGCCACCAGTGATAGGGGGAGGAGTCCCTACAATGAGCAGTTCTTC
TRBJ2-7,many,TRBV11-2,-,CASSAQLGSYEQYF,TGTGCCAGCAGCGCCCAGCTCGGATCCTACGAGCAGTACTTC
TRBJ2-7,-,TRBV29-1,-,CSVGGAGLGSEQYF,TGCAGCGTTGGGGGGGCCGGATTGGGAAGCGAGCAGTACTTC
TRBJ1-1,many,TRBV27,-,CASSSGGGGLSTEAFF,TGTGCCAGCAGTTCCGGGGGAGGAGGGTTGAGCACTGAAGCTTTCTTT
TRBJ2-2,many,TRBV11-2,-,CASSGGYGTGELFF,TGTGCCAGCAGCGGCGGCTACGGCACCGGGGAGCTGTTTTTT
TRBJ2-7,-,TRBV5-1,-,CASSGEDVDYEQYF,TGCGCCAGCAGCGGAGAGGATGTGGACTACGAGCAGTACTTC